This T cell receptor (beta chain) appears in the sequencing data of a study of blood T cell repertoires in COVID-19. The method was immunoSEQ multiplex PCR; TCRdb's version includes in-frame clones alone and lacks a portion of them. The table lists some 300,000 clones, 65% to 90% of them singletons. Deletions cut 3 bases from V and 4 bases from J, with 15 bases between. The CDR3 sequence is 14 residues long. Germline CDR1 GTSNPN, CDR2 SVGIG (reference sequence). This chain links TRBV30 with TRBJ1-2, with D possibly matching TRBD1 (6 bases). The TCR comes from a woman in her 70s with COVID-19, enrolled during active disease. The sample consisted of peripheral blood. The CDR3 DNA is TGTGCCTGGAGAACGCAGGGGCGCCTCTATGGCTACACCTTC. It yields the protein CAWRTQGRLYGYTF. Looking up the rest from reference TRBV30 and TRBJ1-2 gives the full variable domain: SQTIHQWPATLVQPVGSPLSLECTVEGTSNPNLYWYRQAAGRGLQLLFYSVGIGQISSEVPQNLSASRPQDRQFILSSKKLLLSDSGFYLCAWRTQGRLYGYTFGSGTRLTVV.